This passage covers 28 T cell receptor beta chains from one sample sequenced in a study of CD8 T cells in Susac syndrome. Random hexamers served to reverse transcribe about 0.45 to 1 ug RNA. TCRdb passed the immunoSEQ multiplex PCR reads through MiXCR, listing each CDR3 protein once. The sample shows some 300,000 distinct CDR3 sequences, approximately 89% of them seen only once. The sequenced sample was CD8+ T cells from PBMCs. The receptors derive from a human donor with multiple sclerosis.

The rearrangement joins TRBV20-1 to TRBJ1-3; 10 nucleotides align to TRBD1. The CDR3 has 16 residues. V dropped 4 bases and J dropped 7; count of bases not matched to a gene: 13. Germline CDR1 and CDR2: DFQATT and SNEGSKA (reference sequence). The DNA of the CDR3 is TGCAGTGCTACCTCTGAAGGGGACAGGGGTGACAACACCATATATTTT. Amino acid sequence: CSATSEGDRGDNTIYF.

The chain carries TRBV2 and TRBJ2-1; D might be TRBD2 (5 bases). The CDR3 is made up of 13 amino acids. V was pared by 7 bases and J by 7 bases, with 14 bases between. Looked up from germline, CDR1 is SNHLY and CDR2 is FYNNEI. The CDR3 loop is CASTPGRGNEQFF. Written as DNA, the CDR3 is TGTGCCAGCACCCCCGGTCGAGGGAATGAGCAGTTCTTC.

The rearrangement uses TRBV28 and TRBJ1-1; D gene unclear. Trimming took off 2 bases at V and 1 base at J, with 8 bases between the two ends. The CDR3 has 14 residues. CDR1 is MDHEN and CDR2 is SYDVKM in the germline V gene. The CDR3 region is CASSLGRWNTEAFF. CDR3 nucleotides: TGTGCCAGCAGTTTAGGGAGGTGGAACACTGAAGCTTTCTTT.

V is TRBV28 and J is TRBJ2-4; D unclear. The CDR3 is 15 residues long. Trimming took off 8 bases at V and 1 base at J, with 15 bases between the two ends. The germline V gene encodes CDR1 MDHEN and CDR2 SYDVKM. This CDR3 reads CASHRRVRAKNIQYF. The CDR3 region has the DNA TGTGCCAGCCACCGAAGGGTTCGGGCCAAAAACATTCAGTACTTC.

The chain joins TRBV7-9 to TRBJ2-2, with unresolved D. The CDR3 is 13 amino acids. CDR1 and CDR2 (germline): SEHNR, FQNEAQ (reference sequence). The ends were cut back, 5 bases at V and 6 bases at J, with 10 bases in the middle. This CDR3 is CASSPNGAGELFF. In DNA form, the CDR3 reads TGTGCCAGCAGCCCAAATGGGGCCGGGGAGCTGTTTTTT.

This clonotype was counted a few times. The chain employs TRBV5-5 and TRBJ1-5; TRBD1 matches 8 bases. Losses at the gene ends were 3 bases for V and 4 bases for J; bases not matched to a gene: 3. Germline CDR1 and CDR2: SGHKS and YYEKEE (reference sequence). This CDR3 contains 14 residues. The CDR3, as DNA: TGTGCCAGCAGCTCCCGGACAGGGAATCAGCCCCAGCATTTT. Its translation: CASSSRTGNQPQHF.

The chain employs TRBV20-1 and TRBJ1-1; no clear D gene. Germline lookup yields CDR1 DFQATT and CDR2 SNEGSKA (reference sequence). The CDR3 covers 15 residues. Trimming took 3 bases from V and 0 from J, leaving 14 bases between them. The CDR3 sequence is CSARGGFPMNTEAFF. CDR3 DNA: TGCAGTGCTAGGGGAGGGTTCCCCATGAACACTGAAGCTTTCTTT.

The genes are TRBV6-5 and TRBJ2-7; D call uncertain. Germline-derived CDR1 and CDR2 are MNHEY and SVGAGI. This CDR3 comprises 13 residues. The germline V and J ends were trimmed by 0 bases and 6 bases, with 9 bases remaining between them. The CDR3 region is CASSYSLAAEQYF. For the CDR3, the DNA is TGTGCCAGCAGTTACTCTTTGGCCGCCGAGCAGTACTTC.

The chain links TRBV7-9 to TRBJ2-7; D is perhaps TRBD1 or TRBD2 (6 bases each). Germline V gene sequence: CDR1 SEHNR, CDR2 FQNEAQ (reference sequence). The CDR3 has 14 residues. Trimming cost V 5 bases and J 3 bases, with 14 bases left between them. The CDR3 DNA reads TGTGCCAGCAGCCGGGGGCCGGGTGACTACGAGCAGTACTTC. This gives the protein CASSRGPGDYEQYF. Variable domain in full (rest from reference TRBV7-9 and TRBJ2-7): DTGVSQNPRHKITKRGQNVTFRCDPISEHNRLYWYRQTLGQGPEFLTYFQNEAQLEKSRLLSDRFSAERPKGSFSTLEIQRTEQGDSAMYLCASSRGPGDYEQYFGPGTRLTVT.

The genes are TRBV7-9 and TRBJ2-7; D perhaps matches TRBD1 (6 bases). Germline CDR1 reads SEHNR; CDR2 reads FQNEAQ (reference sequence). This CDR3 comprises 17 residues. V gave up 6 bases and J gave up 4 bases, with 25 bases separating them. CDR3 coding DNA: TGTGCCAGCAGAGGGACATCCTTCAACGATTCCCCTTACGAGCAGTACTTC. It translates to CASRGTSFNDSPYEQYF.

V and J are TRBV24-1 and TRBJ2-7; D is possibly TRBD1 (6 bases). Trimming stripped 2 bases from V and 4 bases from J, with 8 bases between. Germline CDR1 is KGHDR and CDR2 is SFDVKD. This CDR3 has 13 amino acids. CDR3: CATSDSRGYEQYF. CDR3 in DNA: TGTGCCACCAGTGATTCAAGGGGGTACGAGCAGTACTTC.

The chain carries TRBV20-1 and TRBJ1-1; 8 bases line up with TRBD1. CDR1 and CDR2 from the germline V gene are DFQATT and SNEGSKA (reference sequence). The CDR3 consists of 14 residues. V was clipped by 3 bases and J by 5 bases; unmatched bases: 8. This chain's CDR3 is CSARVRTGGTEAFF. CDR3 bases: TGCAGTGCTAGGGTGAGAACAGGGGGAACTGAAGCTTTCTTT.

This clonotype was seen only once. This chain uses TRBV3-1 with TRBJ1-2, with 8 bases matching TRBD1. After removal of 1 base from V and 1 base from J, the junction contained 5 bases not matched to a gene. This CDR3 is 16 amino acids long. Germline V CDR1 and CDR2: LGHDT, YNNKEL (reference sequence). DNA of the CDR3: TGTGCCAGCAGCCAAGGGACAGGGACCCTTAACTATGGCTACACCTTC. Its protein is CASSQGTGTLNYGYTF.

The rearrangement uses TRBV7-9 and TRBJ1-1; D gene ambiguous. CDR1 is SEHNR, CDR2 FQNEAQ, per germline (reference sequence). Trimming took 4 bases from V and 4 from J, leaving 1 base between them. This CDR3 comprises 10 residues. CDR3 in amino acids: CASSSTEAFF. The CDR3 bases are TGTGCCAGCAGCTCCACTGAAGCTTTCTTT.

The CDR3 sequence: CASSQGDRALTGELFF. The CDR3 region has the DNA TGTGCCAGCAGCCAGGGGGACAGGGCATTGACCGGGGAGCTGTTTTTT. The chain couples TRBV14 to TRBJ2-2; 9 bases are shared with TRBD1. There are 16 residues in the CDR3. The junction had 7 bases not matched to a gene; V was cut back by 3 bases and J by 5 bases. The germline V gene has CDR1 SGHDN and CDR2 FVKESK.

This clonotype has more than one count but fewer than ten. V usage is TRBV11-2 and J usage is TRBJ2-7; D unclear. The germline CDR1 and CDR2 sequences are SGHAT and FQNNGV. Trimming left V 5 bases short and J 6 bases short, with 11 bases between. The CDR3 extends over 12 amino acids. The DNA for the CDR3 is TGTGCCAGCAGCGGGTCGGGCCCCGAGCAGTACTTC. It translates to CASSGSGPEQYF. Looking up the rest from reference TRBV11-2 and TRBJ2-7 gives the full variable domain: EAGVAQSPRYKIIEKRQSVAFWCNPISGHATLYWYQQILGQGPKLLIQFQNNGVVDDSQLPKDRFSAERLKGVDSTLKIQPAKLEDSAVYLCASSGSGPEQYFGPGTRLTVT.

This chain joins TRBV28 and TRBJ2-3, with 8 bases identical to TRBD2. Unmatched junction bases numbered 13, after V lost 3 bases and J lost 2 bases. The CDR3 sequence is 18 residues long. In germline, CDR1 is MDHEN, CDR2 SYDVKM. Here the CDR3 reads CASSFNRIAGGPTDTQYF. The DNA of the CDR3 is TGTGCCAGCAGTTTTAACCGTATTGCGGGGGGCCCCACAGATACGCAGTATTTT.

The chain recombines TRBV7-9 with TRBJ2-7, with 9 bases that match TRBD1. This CDR3 contains 14 residues. Unmatched junction bases numbered 8, after V lost 5 bases and J lost 6 bases. The germline V gene has CDR1 SEHNR and CDR2 FQNEAQ (reference sequence). The CDR3 DNA is TGTGCCAGCAGCCTAACATTGACAGGGGGCGAGCAGTACTTC. This encodes CASSLTLTGGEQYF.

The chain carries TRBV5-6 and TRBJ2-7, with 7 bases matching TRBD1. The CDR3 runs 14 residues. V was pared by 3 bases and J by 5 bases, with 8 bases of the junction left unmatched. The germline gives CDR1 SGHDT, CDR2 YYEEEE. DNA of the CDR3: TGTGCCAGCAGCTCATCCGGGACAGTGGACGAGCAGTACTTC. Translation: CASSSSGTVDEQYF.

CDR3 in amino acids: CASCLAGGPGELFF. The CDR3 DNA reads TGTGCCAGCTGCTTAGCGGGAGGGCCCGGGGAGCTGTTTTTT. The V gene is TRBV6-6, the J gene TRBJ2-2, with 11 bases aligning to TRBD2. The CDR3 has 14 amino acids. V was pared by 8 bases and J by 6 bases, with 5 bases of the junction left unmatched. CDR1 MNHNY and CDR2 SVGAGI come from the germline V gene (reference sequence).

In nucleotides, the CDR3 is TGTGCCTGGAGTGTGGTCGGGAACACTGAAGCTTTCTTT. Translating it yields CAWSVVGNTEAFF. This rearrangement joins TRBV30 to TRBJ1-1, with D hard to call. CDR1 is GTSNPN, CDR2 SVGIG, per germline (reference sequence). There are 13 residues in the CDR3. V gave up 0 bases and J gave up 1 base, with 6 bases separating them.

The V call is TRBV6-1, the J call TRBJ2-7, with 9 nucleotides matching TRBD1. V was pared by 7 bases and J by 3 bases, with 7 bases of the junction left unmatched. In germline, CDR1 is MNHNS, CDR2 SASEGT. CDR3 length: 14 residues. CDR3 DNA: TGTGCCAGCACCCCCGGGACAGGGTACTACGAGCAGTACTTC. It yields the protein CASTPGTGYYEQYF.

The chain employs TRBV4-3 and TRBJ2-6; 11 bases are a match to TRBD2. Germline trimming cut 4 bases from V and 2 bases from J; bases unmatched to any gene: 13. The CDR3 has 20 amino acids. Germline assignment: CDR1 LGHNA and CDR2 YSLEER. CDR3 amino acids: CASSPFIAGGEDAGANVLTF. As DNA, the CDR3 is TGCGCCAGCAGCCCCTTTATAGCGGGAGGGGAGGATGCTGGGGCCAACGTCCTGACTTTC.

The gene calls are TRBV6-1 and TRBJ2-7; TRBD1 might be the D (5 bases). Trimming left V 5 bases short and J 0 bases short, with 17 bases between. The germline V gene has CDR1 MNHNS and CDR2 SASEGT. The CDR3 is 16 amino acids. The chain's CDR3 is CASSPTTEIFSYEQYF. CDR3 in DNA: TGTGCCAGCAGTCCCACGACAGAGATCTTCTCCTACGAGCAGTACTTC.

The genes are TRBV24-1 and TRBJ2-2; weak D call: TRBD2 (5 bases). The CDR3 runs to 13 residues. V lost 5 bases and J lost 9, with 12 bases in between. Looked up from germline, CDR1 is KGHDR and CDR2 is SFDVKD. The CDR3 DNA follows: TGTGCCACCAGTGGAGCGGATGGGAGGGAGCTGTTTTTT. This sequence encodes CATSGADGRELFF.

The chain combines TRBV28 with TRBJ2-4; D unclear. From germline, CDR1 is MDHEN and CDR2 SYDVKM. Trimming left V 7 bases short and J 2 bases short, with 6 bases between. The CDR3 loop spans 12 amino acids. The CDR3 nucleotides are TGTGCCAGCACAGCATCCAAAAACATTCAGTACTTC. Its translation: CASTASKNIQYF. Looking up the rest from reference TRBV28 and TRBJ2-4 gives the full variable domain: DVKVTQSSRYLVKRTGEKVFLECVQDMDHENMFWYRQDPGLGLRLIYFSYDVKMKEKGDIPEGYSVSREKKERFSLILESASTNQTSMYLCASTASKNIQYFGAGTRLSVL.

The chain links TRBV10-3 to TRBJ2-7, with D uncertain. CDR1 is ENHRY, CDR2 SYGVKD, per germline. The V and J ends lost 5 bases and 3 bases respectively, with 14 bases between them. This CDR3 contains 14 residues. The CDR3 is CAISPEIAHYEQYF. In nucleotides, the CDR3 is TGTGCCATCAGTCCCGAGATAGCCCACTACGAGCAGTACTTC.

The gene calls are TRBV7-2 and TRBJ2-7; D is unclear. The CDR3 length is 17 residues. Germline CDR1 and CDR2: SGHTA and FQGNSA. V lost 1 base and J 3 bases, leaving 19 bases between the germline ends. The DNA of the CDR3 is TGTGCCAGCAGCTTAGATGTCAGACGTCGGTCCTTCTACGAGCAGTACTTC. Residues: CASSLDVRRRSFYEQYF.